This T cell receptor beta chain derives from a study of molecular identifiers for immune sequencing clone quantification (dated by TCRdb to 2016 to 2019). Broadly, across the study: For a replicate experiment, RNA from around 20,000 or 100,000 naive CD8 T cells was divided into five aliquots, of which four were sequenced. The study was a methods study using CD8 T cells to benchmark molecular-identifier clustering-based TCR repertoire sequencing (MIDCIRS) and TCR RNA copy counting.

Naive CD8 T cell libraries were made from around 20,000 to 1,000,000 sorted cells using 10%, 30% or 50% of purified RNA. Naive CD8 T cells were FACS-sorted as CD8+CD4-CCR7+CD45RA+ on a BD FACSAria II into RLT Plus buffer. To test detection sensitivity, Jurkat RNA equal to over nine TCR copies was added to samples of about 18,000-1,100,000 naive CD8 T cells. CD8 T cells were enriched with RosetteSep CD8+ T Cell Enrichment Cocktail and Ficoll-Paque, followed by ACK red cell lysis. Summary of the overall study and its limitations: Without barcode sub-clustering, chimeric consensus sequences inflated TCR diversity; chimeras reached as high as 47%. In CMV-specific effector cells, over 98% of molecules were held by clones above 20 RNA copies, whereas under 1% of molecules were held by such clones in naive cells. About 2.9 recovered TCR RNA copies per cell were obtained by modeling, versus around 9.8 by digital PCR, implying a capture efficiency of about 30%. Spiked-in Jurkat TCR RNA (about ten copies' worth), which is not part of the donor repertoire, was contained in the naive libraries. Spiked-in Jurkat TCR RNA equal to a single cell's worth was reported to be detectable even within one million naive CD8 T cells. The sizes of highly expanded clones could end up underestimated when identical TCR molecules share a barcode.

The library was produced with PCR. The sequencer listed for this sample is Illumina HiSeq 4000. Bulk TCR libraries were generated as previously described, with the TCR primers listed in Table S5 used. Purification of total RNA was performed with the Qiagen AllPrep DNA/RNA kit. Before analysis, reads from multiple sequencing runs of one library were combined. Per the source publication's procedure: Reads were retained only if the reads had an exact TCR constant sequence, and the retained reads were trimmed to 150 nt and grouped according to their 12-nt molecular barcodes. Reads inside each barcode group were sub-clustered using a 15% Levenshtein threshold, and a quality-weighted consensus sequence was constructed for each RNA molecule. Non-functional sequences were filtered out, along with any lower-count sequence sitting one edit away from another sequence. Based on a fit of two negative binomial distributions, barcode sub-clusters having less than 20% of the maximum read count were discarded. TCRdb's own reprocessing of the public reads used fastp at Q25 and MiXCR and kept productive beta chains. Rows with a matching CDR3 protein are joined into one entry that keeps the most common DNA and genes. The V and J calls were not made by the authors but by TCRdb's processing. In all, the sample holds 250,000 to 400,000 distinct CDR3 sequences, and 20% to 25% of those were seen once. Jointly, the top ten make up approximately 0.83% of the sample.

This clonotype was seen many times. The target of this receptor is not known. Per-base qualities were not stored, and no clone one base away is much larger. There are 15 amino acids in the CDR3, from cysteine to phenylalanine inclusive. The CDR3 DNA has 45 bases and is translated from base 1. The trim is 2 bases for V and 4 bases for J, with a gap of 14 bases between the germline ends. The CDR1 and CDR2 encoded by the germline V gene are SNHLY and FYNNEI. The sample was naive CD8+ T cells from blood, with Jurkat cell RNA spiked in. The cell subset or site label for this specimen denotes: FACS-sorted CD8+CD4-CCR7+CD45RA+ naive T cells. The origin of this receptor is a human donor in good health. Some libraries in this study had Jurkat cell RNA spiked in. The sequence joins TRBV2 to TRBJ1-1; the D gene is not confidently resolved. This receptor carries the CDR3 CASSEFPGGGTEAFF. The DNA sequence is TGTGCCAGCAGTGAATTCCCGGGAGGAGGCACTGAAGCTTTCTTT.